This T cell receptor (beta chain) was observed in a study of T cells after yellow fever vaccination. Study information: Fractions low in cell number were prepared with SMART-Seq v4 Ultra Low Input. Study observations and caveats: Repertoires obtained by FACS sorting could include abundant clonotypes that entered as contaminants from the bulk population.

TCRdb re-derived calls from the 5' RACE reads in MiXCR, one entry per CDR3 protein. The repertoire consists of 150,000 to 200,000 distinct CDR3 sequences, with more than 9.5% occurring once and the leading ten covering about 40%. A word on this clonotype: The antigen is not known.

The origin of this receptor is a man between 18 and 29 years old who received the YFV17D yellow fever vaccine. This sample comprised CD8+ T cells sorted from PBMCs, obtained 15 days after the yellow fever booster vaccination.

CDR3 protein: CASSQTGYTEAFF. The CDR3 bases are TGCGCCAGCAGCCAGACGGGATACACTGAAGCTTTCTTT. The chain is built from TRBV4-3 and TRBJ1-1; D uncertain. CDR1 LGHNA and CDR2 YSLEER come from the germline V gene. V lost 3 bases to trimming and J lost 3 bases, with 8 bases between them. The CDR3 has 13 amino acids.